This TCR beta chain was identified in a study of T cells in Graves' hyperthyroidism and ophthalmopathy. This clonotype has at least ten counts. The V segment lost 4 bases and the J segment 6 bases; nucleotides outside the gene matches: 10. The CDR3 covers 15 residues. The germline CDR1 and CDR2 sequences are SGHRS and YFSETQ. Researchers amplified the TCR beta CDR3 regions from RNA transcripts. HTBI primers were employed in a first-round RT-PCR of the TCR CDR3. TCRdb reanalysed the multiplex PCR reads using MiXCR and keeps one entry per CDR3 protein. The top ten hold less than 65% of the sample, which has under 400,000 distinct CDR3 sequences, around 20% seen once. Uncontrolled infection, other autoimmune disease, pregnancy or lactation excluded patients.

The clonotype comes from a woman aged 45-65 years with Graves' hyperthyroidism. V is TRBV5-1 and J is TRBJ1-2; 9 bases agree with TRBD1. The sequenced sample consisted of blood. This CDR3 reads CASSTTSQGAHGYTF. CDR3 in DNA: TGCGCCAGCAGCACCACCTCACAGGGGGCGCATGGCTACACCTTC.